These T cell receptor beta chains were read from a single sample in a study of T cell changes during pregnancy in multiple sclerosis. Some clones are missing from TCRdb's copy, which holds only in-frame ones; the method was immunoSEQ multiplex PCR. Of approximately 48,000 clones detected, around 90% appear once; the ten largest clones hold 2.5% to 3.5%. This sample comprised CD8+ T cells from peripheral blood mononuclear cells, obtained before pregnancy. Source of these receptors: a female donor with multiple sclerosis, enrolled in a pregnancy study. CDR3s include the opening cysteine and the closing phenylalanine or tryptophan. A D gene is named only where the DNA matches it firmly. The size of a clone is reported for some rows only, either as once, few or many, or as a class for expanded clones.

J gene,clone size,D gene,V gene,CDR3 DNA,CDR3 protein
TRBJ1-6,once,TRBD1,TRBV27,TGTGCCAGCAGGGATCTCAGGGGGCTGACTTCACCCCTCCACTTT,CASRDLRGLTSPLHF
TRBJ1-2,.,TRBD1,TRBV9,TGTGCCAGCAGCGCGACAGGGGGCGCTAACTATGGCTACACCTTC,CASSATGGANYGYTF
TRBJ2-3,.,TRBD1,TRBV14,TGTGCCAGCAGCCAAGCGAGGGGGCGCGCAGATACGCAGTATTTT,CASSQARGRADTQYF
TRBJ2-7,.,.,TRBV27,TGTGCCAGCAGTTCTTCTACCTACGAGCAGTACTTC,CASSSSTYEQYF
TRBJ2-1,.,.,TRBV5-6,TGTGCCAGCAGCTTGGGGGGGGTAAGGCAGTTCTTC,CASSLGGVRQFF
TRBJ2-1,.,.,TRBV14,TGTGCCAGCAGCCAGTCAGGGTACAATGAGCAGTTCTTC,CASSQSGYNEQFF
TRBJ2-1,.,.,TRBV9,TGTGCCAGCAGCGTAGTCCCCGGTGAGGAGCAGTTCTTC,CASSVVPGEEQFF
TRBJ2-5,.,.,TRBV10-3,TGTGCCATCAGTGAGTCTACGGAGCAAGAGACCCAGTACTTC,CAISESTEQETQYF
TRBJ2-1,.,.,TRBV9,TGTGCCAGCAGCGACTCCAATGAGCAGTTCTTC,CASSDSNEQFF
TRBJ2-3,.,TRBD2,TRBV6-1,TGTGCCAGCAGTGAACTAGCGGGGAACACAGATACGCAGTATTTT,CASSELAGNTDTQYF
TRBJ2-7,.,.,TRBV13,TGTGCCAGCAAGACCAGGGGGGCCTACGAGCAGTACTTC,CASKTRGAYEQYF
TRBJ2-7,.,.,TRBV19,TGTGCCAGTAGTATAGGGCAAAGAGGATACTACGAGCAGTACTTC,CASSIGQRGYYEQYF
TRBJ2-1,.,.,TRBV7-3,TGTGCCAGCAGCCCCAGTTGGGGGAGGGAGCAGTTCTTC,CASSPSWGREQFF
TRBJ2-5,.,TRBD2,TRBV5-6,TGTGCCAGCAGCTTTTCTAATTGGATCGGGGGGGTCCGGGAGACCCAGTACTTC,CASSFSNWIGGVRETQYF
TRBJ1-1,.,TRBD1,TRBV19,TGTGCCAGTAAGTGGACAGGGACAAATGAAGCTTTCTTT,CASKWTGTNEAFF
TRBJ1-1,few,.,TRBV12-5,TGTGCTAGTGGTTTGGGGACAGTAAACACTGAAGCTTTCTTT,CASGLGTVNTEAFF
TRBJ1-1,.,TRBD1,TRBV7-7,TGTGCTAGCAGCCCATCGGACAGGGGCACTGAAGCTTTCTTT,CASSPSDRGTEAFF
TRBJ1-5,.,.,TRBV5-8,TGTGCCAGCAGCATCAGTGAGGGAGGCAATCAGCCCCAGCATTTT,CASSISEGGNQPQHF
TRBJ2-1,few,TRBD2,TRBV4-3,TGCGCCAGCAGCCTTACTAGCGGGGAGTACAATGAGCAGTTCTTC,CASSLTSGEYNEQFF
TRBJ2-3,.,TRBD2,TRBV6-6,TGTGCCAGCGGAGGGCGGGGGGCAGATACGCAGTATTTT,CASGGRGADTQYF
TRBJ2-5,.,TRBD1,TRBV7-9,TGTGCCAGCAGCCCATACGGGACAGCTCAAGAGACCCAGTACTTC,CASSPYGTAQETQYF
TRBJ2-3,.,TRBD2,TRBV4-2,TGTGCCAGCAGCCAACTCGGACTAGCGGGGGGGCCTTCAGATACGCAGTATTTT,CASSQLGLAGGPSDTQYF
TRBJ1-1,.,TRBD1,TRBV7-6,TGTGCCAGCAGCTACAGGGGCACTGAAGCTTTCTTT,CASSYRGTEAFF
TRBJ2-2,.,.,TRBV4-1,TGCGCCAGCAGCGAAGTGGGGGCTAGAGGGGAGCTGTTTTTT,CASSEVGARGELFF
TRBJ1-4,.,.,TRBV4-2,TGTGCCAGCAGCCAAGACAGGGGAAATGAAAAACTGTTTTTT,CASSQDRGNEKLFF
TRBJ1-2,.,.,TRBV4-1,TGCGCCAGCAGCCAAGATTTACAGGAAGAGGATGGCTACACCTTC,CASSQDLQEEDGYTF
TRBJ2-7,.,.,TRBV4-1,TGCGCCAGCAGTCAACCGGGGGACTCCTACGAGCAGTACTTC,CASSQPGDSYEQYF